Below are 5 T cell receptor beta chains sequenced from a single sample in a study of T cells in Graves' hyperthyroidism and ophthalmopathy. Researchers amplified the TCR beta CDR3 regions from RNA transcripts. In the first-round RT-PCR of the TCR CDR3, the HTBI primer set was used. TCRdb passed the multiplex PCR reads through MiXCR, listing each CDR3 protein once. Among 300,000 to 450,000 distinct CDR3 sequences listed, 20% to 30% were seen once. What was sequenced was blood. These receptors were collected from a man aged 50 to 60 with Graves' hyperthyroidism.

CDR3 bases: TGCAGTGCTAGAGGGGCGGCGGGAGTTGTCTCCTACGAGCAGTTCTTC. Amino acid sequence: CSARGAAGVVSYEQFF. The rearrangement uses TRBV20-1 and TRBJ2-7; 7 bases are a match to TRBD2. The J call may be in error: the DNA end matches TRBJ2-1 better. CDR3 length: 16 residues. Germline CDR1 reads DFQATT; CDR2 reads SNEGSKA (reference sequence).

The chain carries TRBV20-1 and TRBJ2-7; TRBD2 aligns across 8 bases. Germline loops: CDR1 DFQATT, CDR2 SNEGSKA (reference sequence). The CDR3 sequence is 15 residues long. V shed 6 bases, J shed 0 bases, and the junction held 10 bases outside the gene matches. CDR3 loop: CSAPTGRGRSYEQYF. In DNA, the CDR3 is TGCAGTGCCCCAACCGGGAGGGGACGCTCCTACGAGCAGTACTTC.

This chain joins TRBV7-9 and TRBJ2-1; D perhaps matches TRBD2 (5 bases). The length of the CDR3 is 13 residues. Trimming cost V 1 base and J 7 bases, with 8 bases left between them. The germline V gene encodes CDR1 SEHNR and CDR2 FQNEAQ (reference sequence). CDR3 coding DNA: TGTGCCAGCAGCTTAGGCCCGGGGAATGAGCAGTTCTTC. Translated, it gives CASSLGPGNEQFF.

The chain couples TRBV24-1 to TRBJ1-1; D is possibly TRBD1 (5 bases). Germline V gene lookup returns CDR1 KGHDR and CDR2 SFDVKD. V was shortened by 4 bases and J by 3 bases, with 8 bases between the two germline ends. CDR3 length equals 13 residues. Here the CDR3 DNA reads TGTGCCACCAGTGACGGGGGGGACACTGAAGCTTTCTTT. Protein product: CATSDGGDTEAFF.

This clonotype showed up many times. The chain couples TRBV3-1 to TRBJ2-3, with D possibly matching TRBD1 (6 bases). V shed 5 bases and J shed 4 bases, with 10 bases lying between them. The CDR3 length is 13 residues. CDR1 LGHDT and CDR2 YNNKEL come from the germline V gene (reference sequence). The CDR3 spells CASSSQGSDTQYF. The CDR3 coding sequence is TGTGCCAGCAGCTCGCAGGGGTCAGATACGCAGTATTTT.